This section outlines one T cell receptor (beta chain) sequence together with its context. What it binds is unknown. On cycle 4 day 1 and cycle 7 day 1, as well as at baseline, blood was sampled. The data belong to a study of OX40 agonist ivuxolimab in advanced cancers. Overall study findings and caveats: At 0.1 to 3.0 mg/kg, clonal expansion of CD4+ and CD8+ blood T cells had occurred by week 6. Among the lowest peripheral clonal expansion occurred in 0.1-3.0 mg/kg partial responders.

V was shortened by 3 bases and J by 1 base, with 13 bases between the two germline ends. Germline CDR1 is GTSNPN and CDR2 is SVGIG (reference sequence). The CDR3 has 14 amino acids. Sequencing used immunoSEQ multiplex PCR; TCRdb keeps in-frame clones, though not all of them. Of 35,000 to 45,000 clones in the sample, around 87% were seen once. The sequence derives from an adult with an advanced solid tumor such as melanoma, head and neck, liver or kidney cancer. This sample comprised CD4+ or CD8+ T cells sorted from blood, obtained in a trial of the OX40 agonist ivuxolimab. The rearrangement uses TRBV30 and TRBJ2-7, with D perhaps TRBD2 (5 bases). The DNA for the CDR3 is TGTGCCTGGAGCAGAAACGGACTGTCCTACGAGCAGTACTTC. This translates into CAWSRNGLSYEQYF.